Each of the 13 T cell receptor beta chains below was sequenced from the same sample in a study of T-cell reconstitution after alpha-beta-depleted transplantation in children. Unique molecular identifiers featured in how the TCRbeta library was prepared. A single record per CDR3 protein comes from TCRdb applying MiXCR to the PCR reads. This table has about 440,000 distinct CDR3 sequences, about 45% appearing once. Sequencing used PBMCs, obtained before TCRalphabeta/CD19-depleted stem cell transplant. Receptors were obtained from a girl aged 2-9 years with aplastic anemia, due to receive a stem cell transplant.

The chain couples TRBV28 to TRBJ2-7; 7 nucleotides match TRBD1. This CDR3 contains 13 residues. J was trimmed by 7 bases and V by 2 bases; bases with no gene match: 5. Germline lookup yields CDR1 MDHEN and CDR2 SYDVKM. DNA of the CDR3: TGTGCCAGCAGTTTAAGGGGGCGTGGAGAGCAGTACTTC. Translated, it gives CASSLRGRGEQYF. Full variable domain (outside the CDR3, taken from reference TRBV28 and TRBJ2-7): DVKVTQSSRYLVKRTGEKVFLECVQDMDHENMFWYRQDPGLGLRLIYFSYDVKMKEKGDIPEGYSVSREKKERFSLILESASTNQTSMYLCASSLRGRGEQYFGPGTRLTVT.

Concerning this clonotype: A single base separates this from a much larger clone, so it may be a read error. The rearrangement uses TRBV27 and TRBJ1-2; D ambiguous. The CDR3 contains 14 residues. Germline V gene data show CDR1 as MNHEY and CDR2 as SMNVEV (reference sequence). CDR3 DNA: TGTGCCGGCAGTAGTGTGAGATCTGTTTATGGCTACACCTTC. Translating gives CAGSSVRSVYGYTF.

The chain has TRBV6-5 and TRBJ2-1; maybe TRBD2 (6 bases). The CDR3 runs to 13 residues. V was cut by 2 bases and J by 7 bases, with 9 bases left in between. From germline, CDR1 is MNHEY and CDR2 SVGAGI. This CDR3 reads CASSYEGRNEQFF. The CDR3 coding sequence is TGTGCCAGCAGTTACGAGGGGAGGAATGAGCAGTTCTTC.

The chain couples TRBV9 to TRBJ2-5, with 7 bases fitting TRBD2. Losses at the gene ends were 4 bases for V and 5 bases for J; bases not matched to a gene: 14. The CDR3 is made up of 16 amino acids. CDR1 is SGDLS and CDR2 is YYNGEE in the germline V gene. The CDR3 loop reads CASSPFLGGGSETQYF. The CDR3 DNA follows: TGTGCCAGCAGCCCATTCCTCGGCGGGGGATCGGAGACCCAGTACTTC. Combining the CDR3 with reference TRBV9 and TRBJ2-5 gives the whole variable domain DSGVTQTPKHLITATGQRVTLRCSPRSGDLSVYWYQQSLDQGLQFLIQYYNGEERAKGNILERFSAQQFPDLHSELNLSSLELGDSALYFCASSPFLGGGSETQYFGPGTRLLVL.

The chain uses TRBV12-5 and TRBJ2-3; D might be TRBD2 (5 bases). Germline CDR1 is LGHNT and CDR2 is FRNRAP. This CDR3 spans 14 amino acids. Trimming took 5 bases from V and 0 from J, leaving 9 bases between them. The CDR3 coding sequence is TGTGCTAGTGGTACCGGCGGGAGCACAGATACGCAGTATTTT. Translation gives CASGTGGSTDTQYF.

This chain joins TRBV20-1 and TRBJ1-1; D is perhaps TRBD1 (6 bases). V shed 4 bases and J shed 1 base, with 10 bases lying between them. Germline CDR1 and CDR2: DFQATT and SNEGSKA (reference sequence). CDR3 length: 13 residues. CDR3 region: CSATGQPNTEAFF. The CDR3 DNA reads as TGCAGTGCTACCGGACAGCCGAACACTGAAGCTTTCTTT.

The chain recombines TRBV19 with TRBJ1-2; maybe TRBD1 (5 bases). The CDR3 runs to 17 residues. Trimming removed 3 bases from V and 2 bases from J, with 19 bases in between. Germline V gene sequence: CDR1 LNHDA, CDR2 SQIVND (reference sequence). The chain's CDR3 is CASSMKGPGWLNYGYTF. The DNA of the CDR3 is TGTGCCAGTAGTATGAAAGGGCCAGGGTGGCTCAACTATGGCTACACCTTC.

The chain is built from TRBV28 and TRBJ2-3, with D possibly called TRBD1 or TRBD2 (5 bases each). V lost 4 bases, J lost 10 bases, and 9 bases lay in between. The CDR3 length is 11 residues. Per the germline V gene, CDR1 is MDHEN and CDR2 is SYDVKM. For the CDR3, the DNA is TGTGCCAGCAGTTCGGGACCCTCGCAGTATTTT. Its translation is CASSSGPSQYF.

This clonotype was seen ten or more times. CDR3 DNA: TGTGCCGGGGGGGTAGGGCGTGGAGATACGCAGTATTTT. Protein sequence: CAGGVGRGDTQYF. This chain joins TRBV6-6 and TRBJ2-3; 7 positions agree with TRBD2. The CDR3 runs 13 residues. Germline V lookup: CDR1 MNHNY, CDR2 SVGAGI (reference sequence). V trimming: 11 bases; J trimming: 5 bases; junction bases outside the gene matches: 10.

This clonotype was observed many times. The chain has TRBV21-1 and TRBJ2-2; the table's D call, TRBD2, has no DNA check behind it. TRBV21-1 is a pseudogene segment. The CDR3 length is 17 residues. The DNA of the CDR3 is TGTGCCAGCAGCAAAGCGGGGCGGGAAATGAACACCGGGGAGCTGTTTTTT. Amino acids: CASSKAGREMNTGELFF.

This clonotype was seen ten or more times. DNA for the CDR3: TGTGCCAGCGGCCACGGTGGGACAGGGGGCGGCGAGCAGTACTTC. It codes for CASGHGGTGGGEQYF. The genes are TRBV12-3 or TRBV12-4 and TRBJ2-7, with 12 bases that match TRBD1. The CDR3 runs 15 residues. V lost 8 bases and J lost 6; bases outside the gene matches: 11.

This clonotype was seen a few times. The CDR3 sequence: CSAWTGGNGELFF. For the CDR3, the DNA is TGCAGTGCTTGGACAGGGGGAAACGGGGAGCTGTTTTTT. This chain connects TRBV20-1 to TRBJ2-2; 10 bases map to TRBD1. V was pared by 5 bases and J by 7 bases, with 4 bases of the junction left unmatched. This CDR3 is 13 amino acids long. Germline lookup yields CDR1 DFQATT and CDR2 SNEGSKA (reference sequence).

The chain is built from TRBV20-1 and TRBJ2-3; TRBD1 agrees at 11 bases. Germline V gives CDR1 DFQATT, CDR2 SNEGSKA (reference sequence). Unmatched junction bases numbered 13, after V lost 5 bases and J lost 9 bases. The CDR3 sequence is 15 residues long. The CDR3 coding sequence is TGCAGTGCTGGAACCGGGACAGGGGGGTTCGGGACGCAGTATTTT. Translation gives CSAGTGTGGFGTQYF.